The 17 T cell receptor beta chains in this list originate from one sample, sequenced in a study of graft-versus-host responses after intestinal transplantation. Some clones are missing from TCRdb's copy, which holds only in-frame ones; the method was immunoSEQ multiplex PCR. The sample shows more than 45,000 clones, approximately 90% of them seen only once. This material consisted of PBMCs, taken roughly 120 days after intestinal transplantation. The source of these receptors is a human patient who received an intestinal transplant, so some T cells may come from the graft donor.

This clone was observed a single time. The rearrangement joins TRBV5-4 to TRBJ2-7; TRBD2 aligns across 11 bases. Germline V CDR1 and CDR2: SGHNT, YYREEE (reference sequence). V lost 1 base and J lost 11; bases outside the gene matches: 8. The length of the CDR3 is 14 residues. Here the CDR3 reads CASSLSTSGGPKYF. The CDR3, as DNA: TGTGCCAGCAGCTTGTCCACTAGCGGGGGCCCTAAGTACTTC.

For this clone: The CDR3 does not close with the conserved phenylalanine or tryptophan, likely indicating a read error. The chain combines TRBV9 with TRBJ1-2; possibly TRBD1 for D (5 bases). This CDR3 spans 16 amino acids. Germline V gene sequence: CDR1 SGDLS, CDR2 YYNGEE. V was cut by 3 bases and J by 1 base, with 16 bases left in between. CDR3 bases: TGTGCCAGCAGCGCCCGGTCGGGGCAGGGTAACTATGGCTACACCCTC. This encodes CASSARSGQGNYGYTL.

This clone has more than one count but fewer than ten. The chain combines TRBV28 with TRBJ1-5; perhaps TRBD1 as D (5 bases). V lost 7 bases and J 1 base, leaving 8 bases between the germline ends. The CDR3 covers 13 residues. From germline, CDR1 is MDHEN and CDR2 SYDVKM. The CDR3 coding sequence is TGTGCCAGCATTGAGGGGAGCAATCAGCCCCAGCATTTT. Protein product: CASIEGSNQPQHF. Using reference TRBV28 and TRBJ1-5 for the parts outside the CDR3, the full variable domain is DVKVTQSSRYLVKRTGEKVFLECVQDMDHENMFWYRQDPGLGLRLIYFSYDVKMKEKGDIPEGYSVSREKKERFSLILESASTNQTSMYLCASIEGSNQPQHFGDGTRLSIL.

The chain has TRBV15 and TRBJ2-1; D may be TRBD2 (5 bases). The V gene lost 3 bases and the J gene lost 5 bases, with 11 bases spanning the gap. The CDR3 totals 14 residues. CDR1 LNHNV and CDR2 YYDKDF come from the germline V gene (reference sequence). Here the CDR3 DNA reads TGTGCCACCAGCAGGGACCGGGAAAACAATGAGCAGTTCTTC. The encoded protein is CATSRDRENNEQFF.

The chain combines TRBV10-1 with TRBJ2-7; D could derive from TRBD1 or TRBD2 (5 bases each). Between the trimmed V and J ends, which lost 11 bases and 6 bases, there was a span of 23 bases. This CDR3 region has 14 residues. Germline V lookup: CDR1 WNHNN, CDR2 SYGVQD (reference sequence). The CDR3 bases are TGCGCCCAAAGGTCGAGGGGCGCATCCGGCGAGCAGTACTTC. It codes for CAQRSRGASGEQYF.

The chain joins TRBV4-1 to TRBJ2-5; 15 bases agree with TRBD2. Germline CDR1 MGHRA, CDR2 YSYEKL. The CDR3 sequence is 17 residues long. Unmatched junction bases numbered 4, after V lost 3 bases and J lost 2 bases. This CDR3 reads CASSHGLAGGDQETQYF. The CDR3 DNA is TGCGCCAGCAGCCACGGACTAGCGGGGGGGGATCAAGAGACCCAGTACTTC.

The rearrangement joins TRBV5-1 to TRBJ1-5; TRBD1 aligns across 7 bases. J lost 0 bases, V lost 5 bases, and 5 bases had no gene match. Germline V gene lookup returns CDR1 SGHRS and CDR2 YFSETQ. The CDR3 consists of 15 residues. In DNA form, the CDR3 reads TGCGCCAGCAGGGAAGGGACAGCTAGCAATCAGCCCCAGCATTTT. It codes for CASREGTASNQPQHF.

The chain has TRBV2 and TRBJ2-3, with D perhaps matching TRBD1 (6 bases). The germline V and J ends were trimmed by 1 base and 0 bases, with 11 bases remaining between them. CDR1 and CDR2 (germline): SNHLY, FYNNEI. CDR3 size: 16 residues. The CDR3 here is CASSEGAGVSTDTQYF. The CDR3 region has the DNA TGTGCCAGCAGTGAAGGGGCAGGGGTCAGCACAGATACGCAGTATTTT.

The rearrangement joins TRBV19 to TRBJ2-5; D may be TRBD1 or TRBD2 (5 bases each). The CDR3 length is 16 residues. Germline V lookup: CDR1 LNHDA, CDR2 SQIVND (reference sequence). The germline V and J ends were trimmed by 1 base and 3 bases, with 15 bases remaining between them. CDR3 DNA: TGTGCCAGTAGTATAGGGCAGGGAGTGGTGGAAGAGACCCAGTACTTC. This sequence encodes CASSIGQGVVEETQYF.

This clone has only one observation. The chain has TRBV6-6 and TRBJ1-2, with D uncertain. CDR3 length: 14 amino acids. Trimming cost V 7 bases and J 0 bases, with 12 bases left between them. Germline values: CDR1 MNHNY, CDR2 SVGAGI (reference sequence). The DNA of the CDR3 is TGTGCCAGCACGGGCCCAACCCCTAACTATGGCTACACCTTC. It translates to CASTGPTPNYGYTF.

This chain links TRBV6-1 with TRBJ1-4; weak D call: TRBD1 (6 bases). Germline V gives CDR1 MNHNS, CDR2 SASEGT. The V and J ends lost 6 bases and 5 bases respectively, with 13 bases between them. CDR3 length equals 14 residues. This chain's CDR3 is CASRTDSRNEKLFF. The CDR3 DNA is TGTGCCAGCAGGACGGACAGCAGGAATGAAAAACTGTTTTTT.

The CDR3 DNA is TGTGCCAGCAGCCCCACTAGCGGGCACAATGAGCAGTTCTTC. Translation: CASSPTSGHNEQFF. The chain uses TRBV6-6 and TRBJ2-1; 9 bases line up with TRBD2. The germline V gene has CDR1 MNHNY and CDR2 SVGAGI (reference sequence). The CDR3 runs 14 residues. Losses at the gene ends were 6 bases for V and 5 bases for J; bases not matched to a gene: 5.

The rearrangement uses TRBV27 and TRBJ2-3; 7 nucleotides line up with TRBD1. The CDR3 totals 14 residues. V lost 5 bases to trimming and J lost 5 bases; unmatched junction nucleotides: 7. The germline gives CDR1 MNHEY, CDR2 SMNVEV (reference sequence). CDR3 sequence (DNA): TGTGCCAGCAGTCCCGACAGGGTCGAAGATACGCAGTATTTT. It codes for CASSPDRVEDTQYF.

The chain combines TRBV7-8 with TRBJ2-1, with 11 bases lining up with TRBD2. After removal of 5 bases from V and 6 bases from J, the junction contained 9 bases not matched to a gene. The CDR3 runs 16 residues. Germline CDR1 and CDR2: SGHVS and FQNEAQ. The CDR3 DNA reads TGTGCCAGCAGCCCCAGACTAGCGGGATTACCCAATGAGCAGTTCTTC. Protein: CASSPRLAGLPNEQFF.

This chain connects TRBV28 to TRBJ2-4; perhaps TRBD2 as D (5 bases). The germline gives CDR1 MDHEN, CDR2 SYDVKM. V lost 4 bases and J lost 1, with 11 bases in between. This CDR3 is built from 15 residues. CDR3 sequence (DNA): TGTGCCAGCAGTTCCAGAGGGTTGGCCAAAAACATTCAGTACTTC. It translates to CASSSRGLAKNIQYF.

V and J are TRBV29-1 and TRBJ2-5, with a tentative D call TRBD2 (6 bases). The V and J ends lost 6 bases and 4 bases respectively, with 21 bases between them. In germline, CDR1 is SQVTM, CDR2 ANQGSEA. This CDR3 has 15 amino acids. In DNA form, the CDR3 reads TGCAGCGTGGCACCGGGACCCACCGGGGGAGAGACCCAGTACTTC. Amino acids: CSVAPGPTGGETQYF. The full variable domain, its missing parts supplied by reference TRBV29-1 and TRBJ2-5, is SAVISQKPSRDICQRGTSLTIQCQVDSQVTMMFWYRQQPGQSLTLIATANQGSEATYESGFVIDKFPISRPNLTFSTLTVSNMSPEDSSIYLCSVAPGPTGGETQYFGPGTRLLVL.

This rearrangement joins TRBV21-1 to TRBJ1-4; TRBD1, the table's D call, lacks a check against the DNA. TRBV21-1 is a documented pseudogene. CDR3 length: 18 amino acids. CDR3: CASSNIGGRGRTNEKLFF. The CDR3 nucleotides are TGTGCCAGCAGCAATATAGGAGGCAGGGGGCGGACTAATGAAAAACTGTTTTTT.